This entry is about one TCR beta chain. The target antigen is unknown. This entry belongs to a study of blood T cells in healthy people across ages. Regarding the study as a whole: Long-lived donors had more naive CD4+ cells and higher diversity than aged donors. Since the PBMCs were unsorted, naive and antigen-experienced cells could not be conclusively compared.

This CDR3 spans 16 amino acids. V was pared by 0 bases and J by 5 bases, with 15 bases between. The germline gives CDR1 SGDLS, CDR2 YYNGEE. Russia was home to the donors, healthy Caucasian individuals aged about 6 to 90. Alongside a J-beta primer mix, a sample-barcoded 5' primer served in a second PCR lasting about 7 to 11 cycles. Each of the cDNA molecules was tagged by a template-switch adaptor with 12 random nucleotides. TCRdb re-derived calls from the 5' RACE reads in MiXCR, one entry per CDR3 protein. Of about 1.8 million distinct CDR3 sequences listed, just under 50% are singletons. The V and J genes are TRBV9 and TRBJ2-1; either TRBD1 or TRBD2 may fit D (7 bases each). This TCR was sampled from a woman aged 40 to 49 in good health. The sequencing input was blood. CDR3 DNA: TGTGCCAGCAGCGTAGCCCAGGGGGGGGGGGACAATGAGCAGTTCTTC. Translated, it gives CASSVAQGGGDNEQFF.